This T cell receptor (beta chain) comes out of a study of response to subunit inactivated influenza vaccine. As for this clonotype: The antigen remains unidentified.

General observations from the study: Researchers suggested that each seasonal influenza vaccination recruits few new T cells.

V trimming: 0 bases; J trimming: 5 bases; junction bases outside the gene matches: 8. CDR1 and CDR2 (germline): SGHRS, YFSETQ. CDR3 length: 16 amino acids. TCRdb itself ran the RT-PCR reads through MiXCR, one entry per CDR3 protein. The sample carries hundreds of thousands of distinct CDR3 sequences, approximately 11% recorded once. This TCR was sampled from a man between 50 and 59 years old who received an inactivated influenza vaccine. Material: PBMCs from blood, obtained roughly 6 weeks after vaccination. This chain connects TRBV5-1 to TRBJ2-7, with 10 nucleotides matching TRBD2. CDR3 nucleotide sequence: TGCGCCAGCAGCTTGGGTGCGACTAGCGGGTACAACGAGCAGTACTTC. It translates to CASSLGATSGYNEQYF.